These T cell receptor beta chains were read from a single sample in a study of blood T cell repertoires in COVID-19. TCRdb keeps only in-frame clones here, not all; method: immunoSEQ multiplex PCR. Of a few hundred thousand clones in the sample, around 80% are singletons; the top ten hold approximately 4.5%. The specimen was PBMCs or T cells enriched from blood (not recorded which). These receptors all come from a man aged 30-40 years with acute COVID-19. The CDR3 runs from the conserved cysteine through the conserved F or W. A D gene is named only where the DNA matches it firmly. Where a row states a size, it is once, few, many or the class of an expanded clone; other rows omit it.

D gene	clone size	V gene	J gene	CDR3 protein	CDR3 DNA
-	-	TRBV5-1	TRBJ1-3	CASSLVPLGTGNTIYF	TGTGCCAGCAGCTTGGTTCCCCTCGGGACTGGAAACACCATATATTTT
-	-	TRBV5-1	TRBJ1-1	CASSLESVTNTEAFF	TGCGCCAGCAGCTTGGAATCGGTAACGAACACTGAAGCTTTCTTT
-	-	TRBV5-1	TRBJ2-3	CASSTRAKATDTQYF	TGTGCCAGCAGCACGAGAGCAAAAGCCACAGATACGCAGTATTTT
TRBD1	medium-sized	TRBV15	TRBJ2-5	CATSFWTGGELETQYF	TGTGCCACCAGCTTTTGGACAGGGGGCGAATTGGAGACCCAGTACTTC
TRBD1	-	TRBV27	TRBJ1-4	CASSLGQGFREKLFF	TGTGCCAGCAGTTTAGGACAGGGGTTTCGTGAAAAACTGTTTTTT
-	-	TRBV5-1	TRBJ2-1	CASSLVTGPNNEQFF	TGTGCCAGCAGCTTGGTTACAGGGCCCAACAATGAGCAGTTCTTC
TRBD1	-	TRBV28	TRBJ1-3	CASSATGLGNTIYF	TGTGCCAGCAGTGCGACAGGGCTTGGAAACACCATATATTTT
-	-	TRBV12-3/TRBV12-4	TRBJ2-3	CASTPGNTQYF	TGTGCCAGCACCCCAGGGAATACGCAGTATTTT
-	-	TRBV5-1	TRBJ1-2	CASSLEGEANYGYTF	TGCGCCAGCAGCTTGGAGGGGGAAGCTAACTATGGCTACACCTTC
TRBD1	-	TRBV4-1	TRBJ2-6	CASSHPDRGSGANVLTF	TGCGCCAGCAGCCACCCGGACAGGGGCTCTGGGGCCAACGTCCTGACTTTC
-	-	TRBV4-1	TRBJ2-1	CASSLTPGNSYNEQFF	TGCGCCAGCAGCCTAACCCCAGGGAACTCCTACAATGAGCAGTTCTTC
-	once	TRBV5-1	TRBJ1-5	CASSLSPDQPQHF	TGTGCCAGCAGCTTGTCCCCTGATCAGCCCCAGCATTTT
-	once	TRBV19	TRBJ1-1	CASIFSTEAFF	TGTGCCAGTATTTTTTCGACTGAAGCTTTCTTT
-	-	TRBV3-1/TRBV3-2	TRBJ2-3	CASSQEPRDPDTQYF	TGTGCCAGCAGCCAAGAACCCCGGGATCCAGATACGCAGTATTTT
-	-	TRBV5-1	TRBJ2-6	CASSRGSGANVLTF	TGTGCCAGCAGCCGGGGTTCTGGGGCCAACGTCCTGACTTTC
TRBD2	few	TRBV6-1	TRBJ2-1	CASSEAGGYNEQFF	TGTGCCAGCAGTGAAGCGGGAGGGTACAATGAGCAGTTCTTC
TRBD2	few	TRBV29-1	TRBJ2-2	CSVRTGGTGELFF	TGCAGCGTACGAACGGGGGGCACCGGGGAGCTGTTTTTT
TRBD2	-	TRBV7-2	TRBJ2-1	CASSLEVRGSNEQFF	TGTGCCAGCAGCTTAGAAGTGCGGGGGTCCAATGAGCAGTTCTTC
TRBD1	few	TRBV19	TRBJ1-2	CASSGQGAQGYTF	TGTGCCAGTAGTGGACAGGGGGCGCAGGGCTACACCTTC
-	-	TRBV18	TRBJ2-5	CASSPPAETQYF	TGTGCCAGCTCACCTCCCGCGGAGACCCAGTACTTC
-	-	TRBV30	TRBJ2-2	CAWLAGRITGELFF	TGTGCCTGGTTGGCGGGACGGATAACCGGGGAGCTGTTTTTT
TRBD2	-	TRBV19	TRBJ2-1	CASSPRGLAGTEWYNEQFF	TGTGCCAGTAGTCCACGTGGACTAGCGGGGACCGAATGGTACAATGAGCAGTTCTTC
TRBD2	-	TRBV11-2	TRBJ2-2	CASSLTSGNTGELFF	TGTGCCAGCAGCTTAACTAGCGGCAACACCGGGGAGCTGTTTTTT
TRBD1	-	TRBV19	TRBJ2-1	CASRAGQGFNEQFF	TGTGCCAGTAGGGCGGGACAGGGGTTCAATGAGCAGTTCTTC
-	-	TRBV9	TRBJ2-2	CASSLGGSGELFF	TGTGCCAGCAGCTTAGGAGGGTCCGGGGAGCTGTTTTTT
-	-	TRBV14	TRBJ1-2	CASSQFTNAGGNGYTF	TGTGCCAGCAGCCAATTCACTAACGCTGGGGGGAATGGCTACACCTTC
TRBD2	-	TRBV11-2	TRBJ2-2	CASSLGGGRTGELFF	TGTGCCAGCAGCTTAGGCGGGGGGCGGACCGGGGAGCTGTTTTTT
-	-	TRBV3-1/TRBV3-2	TRBJ2-3	CASSPKQVSADTQYF	TGTGCCAGCAGCCCTAAGCAGGTTTCCGCAGATACGCAGTATTTT
TRBD2	-	TRBV10-1	TRBJ2-1	CASQPRASLGRWDNEQFF	TGCGCCAGCCAGCCCCGGGCCAGCCTCGGGAGGTGGGACAATGAGCAGTTCTTC
TRBD2	-	TRBV29-1	TRBJ2-1	CSVEGRGASGSLDEQFF	TGCAGCGTTGAAGGGAGAGGGGCTAGCGGGAGTTTGGATGAGCAGTTCTTC
-	-	TRBV27	TRBJ2-1	CASSLGLASSYNEQFF	TGTGCCAGCAGTTTAGGTCTGGCAAGCTCCTACAATGAGCAGTTCTTC
-	-	TRBV5-5	TRBJ1-1	CASSLGGGVGFF	TGTGCCAGCAGCTTGGGTGGAGGGGTGGGTTTCTTT
-	-	TRBV28	TRBJ1-3	CASSLLLGSSGNTIYF	TGTGCCAGCAGTTTGCTGCTGGGGAGCTCTGGAAACACCATATATTTT
-	-	TRBV5-1	TRBJ1-1	CASSWGLGRPNTEAFF	TGCGCCAGCAGCTGGGGGCTGGGACGGCCGAACACTGAAGCTTTCTTT
TRBD2	-	TRBV24-1	TRBJ2-3	CATSVLGAGDTDTQYF	TGTGCCACCAGTGTCTTAGGGGCGGGAGACACAGATACGCAGTATTTT
-	-	TRBV5-4	TRBJ2-1	CASSLELLAYNEQFF	TGTGCCAGCAGCTTGGAACTGCTCGCCTACAATGAGCAGTTCTTC
TRBD2	-	TRBV5-4	TRBJ2-2	CASSLLGGRNTGELFF	TGTGCCAGCAGCTTACTTGGCGGGAGAAACACCGGGGAGCTGTTTTTT
TRBD2	-	TRBV5-8	TRBJ2-1	CASSRREYYNEQFF	TGTGCCAGCAGCCGGCGGGAGTACTACAATGAGCAGTTCTTC
TRBD2	-	TRBV19	TRBJ2-5	CASSRLGSGGQETQYF	TGTGCCAGTAGCAGGTTGGGTAGCGGGGGCCAAGAGACCCAGTACTTC
-	many	TRBV11-2	TRBJ1-6	CASSTLGQNNSPLHF	TGTGCCAGCAGCACCTTGGGACAAAATAATTCACCCCTCCACTTT
-	-	TRBV2	TRBJ2-1	CASRGPVPLGSEQFF	TGTGCCAGCAGGGGGCCCGTCCCGTTAGGCAGTGAGCAGTTCTTC
-	few	TRBV6-5	TRBJ2-3	CASRGVDTQYF	TGTGCCAGCAGGGGCGTAGATACGCAGTATTTT